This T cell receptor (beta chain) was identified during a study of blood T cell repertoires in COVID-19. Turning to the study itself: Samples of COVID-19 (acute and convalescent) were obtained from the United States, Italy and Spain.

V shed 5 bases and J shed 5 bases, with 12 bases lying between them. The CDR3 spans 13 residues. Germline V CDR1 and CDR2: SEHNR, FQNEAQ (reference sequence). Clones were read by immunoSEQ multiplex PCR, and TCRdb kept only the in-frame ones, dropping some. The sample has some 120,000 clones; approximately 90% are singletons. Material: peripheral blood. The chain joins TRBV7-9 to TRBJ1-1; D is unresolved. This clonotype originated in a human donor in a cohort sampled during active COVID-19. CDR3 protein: CASSRVEGTEAFF. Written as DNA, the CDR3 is TGTGCCAGCAGCCGGGTGGAGGGAACTGAAGCTTTCTTT. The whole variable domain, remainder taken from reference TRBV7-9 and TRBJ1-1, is DTGVSQNPRHKITKRGQNVTFRCDPISEHNRLYWYRQTLGQGPEFLTYFQNEAQLEKSRLLSDRFSAERPKGSFSTLEIQRTEQGDSAMYLCASSRVEGTEAFFGQGTRLTVV.